The 15 T cell receptor beta chains given below trace back to one sample, sequenced in a study of cytomegalovirus exposure and HLA in healthy donors. The study ran its PCR with 60 Vbeta and 13 Jbeta primers. TCRdb keeps only in-frame clones here, not all; method: immunoSEQ multiplex PCR. This repertoire shows 200,000 to 250,000 clones, 78% found once; its top ten account for over 3.5%. Material: PBMCs. The source is a male donor in good health and CMV-seronegative.

The genes are TRBV13 and TRBJ2-1, with 7 nucleotides matching TRBD2. The CDR3 has 17 amino acids. The V gene's germline CDR1 is PRHDT and CDR2 FYEKMQ (reference sequence). V shed 0 bases and J 0 bases; nucleotides not matched to a gene: 5. The CDR3 DNA reads TGTGCCAGCAGCTTAGGCTGGGCTAGCGGCTCCTACAATGAGCAGTTCTTC. This codes for CASSLGWASGSYNEQFF.

The genes are TRBV6-5 and TRBJ2-1; TRBD1 might be the D (5 bases). Germline loops: CDR1 MNHEY, CDR2 SVGAGI. This CDR3 spans 15 amino acids. Trimming left V 2 bases short and J 4 bases short, with 12 bases between. The CDR3 loop is CASSYAGQEYNEQFF. In nucleotides, the CDR3 is TGTGCCAGCAGTTACGCAGGGCAGGAATACAATGAGCAGTTCTTC.

The chain links TRBV5-4 to TRBJ2-1; 10 nucleotides agree with TRBD2. The germline V gene encodes CDR1 SGHNT and CDR2 YYREEE (reference sequence). V was clipped by 3 bases and J by 0 bases; unmatched bases: 0. There are 15 residues in the CDR3. The CDR3 DNA reads TGTGCCAGCAGCTCTAGCGGGAGCTCCTACAATGAGCAGTTCTTC. Protein product: CASSSSGSSYNEQFF.

This chain's CDR3 is CASSSRLAGGPRNNEQFF. In DNA form, the CDR3 reads TGTGCCAGCAGCTCCCGACTAGCGGGAGGGCCGAGGAATAATGAGCAGTTCTTC. This rearrangement joins TRBV12-1 to TRBJ2-1; the DNA was not compared with TRBD2, the D call given in the table. TRBV12-1 is a pseudogene segment. This CDR3 region has 18 residues.

The chain combines TRBV5-1 with TRBJ2-1, with a possible D match to TRBD1 (6 bases). Trimming removed 0 bases at V and 8 bases at J, with 15 bases between. Germline CDR1 reads SGHRS; CDR2 reads YFSETQ. This CDR3 contains 15 residues. Here the CDR3 DNA reads TGCGCCAGCAGCTTGGCCGGAGGACAGATGGATGAGCAGTTCTTC. Translating gives CASSLAGGQMDEQFF.

CDR3 amino acids: CASSMRAERPGELFF. The CDR3 DNA reads TGTGCCAGTAGTATGAGGGCGGAGCGACCCGGGGAGCTGTTTTTT. V is TRBV19 and J is TRBJ2-2; tentatively, D is TRBD2 (5 bases). Trimming removed 3 bases at V and 6 bases at J, with 14 bases between. This CDR3 has 15 amino acids. Per the germline V gene, CDR1 is LNHDA and CDR2 is SQIVND (reference sequence).

V gene TRBV28 combines with J gene TRBJ2-3, with 13 bases fitting TRBD2. The germline V gene encodes CDR1 MDHEN and CDR2 SYDVKM. With 6 bases clipped from V and 4 bases from J, the junction kept 7 bases outside the gene matches. This CDR3 is 16 amino acids long. In DNA form, the CDR3 reads TGTGCCAGCAGGCCCACTAGCGGGAGGGCCCCAGATACGCAGTATTTT. This encodes CASRPTSGRAPDTQYF. The whole variable domain, remainder taken from reference TRBV28 and TRBJ2-3, is DVKVTQSSRYLVKRTGEKVFLECVQDMDHENMFWYRQDPGLGLRLIYFSYDVKMKEKGDIPEGYSVSREKKERFSLILESASTNQTSMYLCASRPTSGRAPDTQYFGPGTRLTVL.

The chain carries TRBV19 and TRBJ2-3; TRBD1 matches at 10 bases. The ends lost 6 bases at V and 1 base at J; junction bases unmatched: 4. This CDR3 has 15 residues. The germline CDR1 and CDR2 sequences are LNHDA and SQIVND (reference sequence). DNA for the CDR3: TGTGCCAGTAGGAGACAGGGGGCCGGCACAGATACGCAGTATTTT. Its translation: CASRRQGAGTDTQYF.

The chain recombines TRBV11-2 with TRBJ2-1; 9 positions match TRBD2. CDR3 size: 16 residues. V was clipped by 0 bases and J by 12 bases; unmatched bases: 12. Germline loops: CDR1 SGHAT, CDR2 FQNNGV. This CDR3 is CASSLDKGRGAGGQFF. The DNA of the CDR3 is TGTGCCAGCAGCTTAGATAAAGGTCGCGGAGCGGGAGGGCAGTTCTTC.

The chain uses TRBV7-9 and TRBJ2-7, with 7 bases lining up with TRBD2. The germline gives CDR1 SEHNR, CDR2 FQNEAQ (reference sequence). V was pared by 3 bases and J by 3 bases, with 5 bases of the junction left unmatched. CDR3 length: 14 residues. The CDR3 loop is CASSFERESYEQYF. CDR3 DNA: TGTGCCAGCAGCTTCGAGCGGGAAAGCTACGAGCAGTACTTC. The entire variable domain, with the rest obtained from reference TRBV7-9 and TRBJ2-7, is as follows: DTGVSQNPRHKITKRGQNVTFRCDPISEHNRLYWYRQTLGQGPEFLTYFQNEAQLEKSRLLSDRFSAERPKGSFSTLEIQRTEQGDSAMYLCASSFERESYEQYFGPGTRLTVT.

This clone came up a few times. The chain has TRBV10-1 and TRBJ2-7; TRBD2 matches 11 bases. CDR1 is WNHNN, CDR2 SYGVQD, per germline (reference sequence). The CDR3 is made up of 16 amino acids. The J segment lost 4 bases and the V segment lost 7 bases, leaving 12 bases of the junction unmatched. CDR3 loop: CASTKRGLAVHYEQYF. As DNA, the CDR3 is TGCGCCAGCACCAAAAGGGGACTAGCGGTCCATTACGAGCAGTACTTC.

The chain has TRBV7-9 and TRBJ2-7; D remains ambiguous. V lost 5 bases to trimming and J lost 2 bases, with 16 bases between them. CDR1 SEHNR and CDR2 FQNEAQ come from the germline V gene (reference sequence). The CDR3 runs to 15 residues. The CDR3: CASSGSRFEPYEQYF. For the CDR3, the DNA is TGTGCCAGCAGCGGATCTAGATTTGAGCCCTACGAGCAGTACTTC.

The V call is TRBV5-4, the J call TRBJ1-1; no clear D. Germline assignment: CDR1 SGHNT and CDR2 YYREEE (reference sequence). This CDR3 has 14 amino acids. The germline V and J ends were trimmed by 4 bases and 0 bases, with 10 bases remaining between them. The CDR3 bases are TGTGCCAGCAGCCGCGACGGGGTGAACACTGAAGCTTTCTTT. Amino acids: CASSRDGVNTEAFF.

This rearrangement joins TRBV5-1 to TRBJ2-7; a weak D match, TRBD1 (5 bases). Trimming shortened V by 1 base and J by 5 bases, and 10 bases separated the two germline ends. This CDR3 is 13 amino acids long. Looked up from germline, CDR1 is SGHRS and CDR2 is YFSETQ. CDR3 DNA sequence: TGCGCCAGCAGCTTGCAGGGATCCCACGAGCAGTACTTC. Encoded protein: CASSLQGSHEQYF.

The V call is TRBV19, the J call TRBJ1-4; D uncertain. Germline V CDR1 and CDR2: LNHDA, SQIVND (reference sequence). The V gene lost 6 bases and the J gene lost 7 bases, with 6 bases spanning the gap. The length of the CDR3 is 11 residues. The CDR3 sequence: CASRHSEKLFF. CDR3 bases: TGTGCCAGTAGGCACAGTGAAAAACTGTTTTTT.